The 27 T cell receptor beta chains reported below all come from one sample, sequenced in a study of cytomegalovirus exposure and HLA in healthy donors (TCRdb year 2017). Libraries came from the immunoSEQ multiplex PCR assay. For the multiplex PCR, a mixture combining 60 forward primers for TCR Vbeta segments and 13 reverse primers for TCR Jbeta segments was used. The immuneACCESS repertoire file appears here via TCRdb, limited to in-frame rearrangements. These files lack a portion of the clones; in checked studies, under half of the deficit traces to unresolved V genes, and the cause of the others is not known. In this sample the table shows around 190,000 clones, around 77% of which occur a single time. The ten largest clones take up 2.9% of the sample. Source material: PBMCs. These receptor sequences come from a young woman in good health and CMV-seronegative.

The V call is TRBV9, the J call TRBJ2-1, with 8 bases matching TRBD2. V lost 0 bases to trimming and J lost 6 bases; unmatched junction nucleotides: 2. CDR1 is SGDLS and CDR2 is YYNGEE in the germline V gene. The CDR3 contains 14 residues. The CDR3 loop is CASSVASGPNEQFF. The CDR3 coding sequence is TGTGCCAGCAGCGTAGCTAGCGGGCCCAATGAGCAGTTCTTC.

This rearrangement joins TRBV28 to TRBJ2-5, with TRBD2 matching over 8 bases. J lost 6 bases, V lost 8 bases, and 14 bases had no gene match. Germline CDR1 and CDR2: MDHEN and SYDVKM. The CDR3 extends over 15 amino acids. The CDR3 sequence is CASADELAASQTQYF. The CDR3 coding sequence is TGTGCCAGCGCGGATGAACTAGCGGCCTCGCAGACCCAGTACTTC.

This rearrangement joins TRBV18 to TRBJ1-1; TRBD1 agrees at 8 bases. The CDR3 runs to 15 residues. V dropped 4 bases and J dropped 1; count of bases not matched to a gene: 5. Germline V lookup: CDR1 KGHSH, CDR2 LQKENI. This chain's CDR3 is CASSRDGQGNTEAFF. As DNA, the CDR3 is TGTGCCAGCTCACGGGATGGACAGGGGAACACTGAAGCTTTCTTT.

This rearrangement joins TRBV19 to TRBJ1-6; 9 nucleotides align to TRBD1. Germline loops: CDR1 LNHDA, CDR2 SQIVND (reference sequence). The junction had 8 bases not matched to a gene; V was cut back by 11 bases and J by 9 bases. CDR3 length: 13 residues. The CDR3 DNA sequence: TGTGCCGCAGGGGGGGACAGGGTTTCACCCCTCCACTTT. It translates to CAAGGDRVSPLHF.

This clone was observed a handful of times. The chain carries TRBV6-1 and TRBJ1-2; D ambiguous. CDR1 and CDR2 from the germline V gene are MNHNS and SASEGT. The ends were cut back, 2 bases at V and 8 bases at J, with 9 bases in the middle. This CDR3 is 12 amino acids long. In nucleotides, the CDR3 is TGTGCCAGCAGTGAATCGGGGAGAGGCTACACCTTC. This sequence encodes CASSESGRGYTF.

This sequence joins TRBV27 and TRBJ2-1; TRBD2 is a possible D gene (6 bases). The CDR3 length is 12 residues. The V gene lost 3 bases and the J gene lost 14 bases, with 14 bases spanning the gap. Germline V lookup: CDR1 MNHEY, CDR2 SMNVEV (reference sequence). Here the CDR3 DNA reads TGTGCCAGCAGTTTCCGGAGGGCTCCGGAGTTCTTC. This encodes CASSFRRAPEFF.

The rearrangement links TRBV7-6 to TRBJ2-1; TRBD2 aligns across 10 bases. The length of the CDR3 is 16 residues. Germline V CDR1 and CDR2: SGHVS, FNYEAQ. Germline trimming cut 4 bases from V and 4 bases from J; bases unmatched to any gene: 7. CDR3 sequence: CASSSTSGYPYNEQFF. CDR3 bases: TGTGCCAGCAGCTCGACTAGCGGGTACCCGTACAATGAGCAGTTCTTC.

This chain joins TRBV6-5 and TRBJ2-7; TRBD2 aligns across 11 bases. The CDR3 is made up of 15 amino acids. CDR1 is MNHEY, CDR2 SVGAGI, per germline. The trim removed 6 bases at V and 1 base at J, leaving 5 bases unmatched. CDR3 DNA sequence: TGTGCCAGCAGAAGACTAGCGGGGCCGTCCTACGAGCAGTACTTC. Its translation: CASRRLAGPSYEQYF.

The J gene is TRBJ1-1, the V gene TRBV27; 7 bases line up with TRBD1. This CDR3 is 13 amino acids long. CDR1 is MNHEY and CDR2 is SMNVEV in the germline V gene (reference sequence). J gave up 3 bases and V 6 bases, and 4 bases lay outside the gene matches. CDR3 in amino acids: CASRKQGYTEAFF. The CDR3 DNA sequence: TGTGCCAGCAGGAAACAGGGGTACACTGAAGCTTTCTTT.

The chain combines TRBV6-1 with TRBJ2-3, with TRBD2 matching 8 bases. The CDR3 is made up of 14 amino acids. Looked up from germline, CDR1 is MNHNS and CDR2 is SASEGT. Trimming at V came to 8 bases and at J to 2 bases, leaving 6 bases not matched to a gene. The CDR3 sequence: CASPSGSSTDTQYF. The CDR3 nucleotides read TGTGCCAGCCCTAGCGGGTCCTCCACAGATACGCAGTATTTT.

The chain is built from TRBV2 and TRBJ1-1; 8 positions match TRBD1. Germline V lookup: CDR1 SNHLY, CDR2 FYNNEI. CDR3 length: 13 residues. J was trimmed by 7 bases and V by 5 bases; bases with no gene match: 6. The chain's CDR3 is CASSTGQGLEAFF. For the CDR3, the DNA is TGTGCCAGCAGTACCGGACAGGGCCTTGAAGCTTTCTTT. Drawing the rest from reference TRBV2 and TRBJ1-1, the complete variable domain is EPEVTQTPSHQVTQMGQEVILRCVPISNHLYFYWYRQILGQKVEFLVSFYNNEISEKSEIFDDQFSVERPDGSNFTLKIRSTKLEDSAMYFCASSTGQGLEAFFGQGTRLTVV.

The chain employs TRBV30 and TRBJ2-3; TRBD2 aligns across 10 bases. The CDR3 is 14 residues long. The J segment lost 6 bases and the V segment lost 5 bases, leaving 8 bases of the junction unmatched. Per the germline V gene, CDR1 is GTSNPN and CDR2 is SVGIG (reference sequence). CDR3 bases: TGTGCCTGGTGTAGACTAGCGGGTGGGGATACGCAGTATTTT. Translating it yields CAWCRLAGGDTQYF.

V usage is TRBV27 and J usage is TRBJ2-7, with TRBD1 as a possible D gene (6 bases). The CDR3 length is 15 residues. Trimming shortened V by 0 bases and J by 4 bases, and 13 bases separated the two germline ends. Germline V gene lookup returns CDR1 MNHEY and CDR2 SMNVEV (reference sequence). CDR3 loop: CASSLSTGKVYEQYF. Here the CDR3 DNA reads TGTGCCAGCAGTTTATCTACAGGGAAAGTTTACGAGCAGTACTTC.

This sequence joins TRBV19 and TRBJ2-3, with no clear D. Germline V lookup: CDR1 LNHDA, CDR2 SQIVND (reference sequence). The CDR3 loop spans 16 amino acids. V was clipped by 5 bases and J by 5 bases, with 20 bases between them. CDR3: CASSFLVPANLDTQYF. The CDR3 region has the DNA TGTGCCAGTAGTTTCTTAGTCCCAGCGAACCTAGATACGCAGTATTTT.

The chain recombines TRBV9 with TRBJ2-1, with 10 bases matching TRBD2. The CDR3 consists of 15 residues. The ends lost 0 bases at V and 7 bases at J; junction bases unmatched: 4. From germline, CDR1 is SGDLS and CDR2 YYNGEE. The CDR3: CASSVGAGGQNEQFF. CDR3 in DNA: TGTGCCAGCAGCGTAGGAGCGGGGGGGCAGAATGAGCAGTTCTTC. The whole variable domain, remainder taken from reference TRBV9 and TRBJ2-1, is DSGVTQTPKHLITATGQRVTLRCSPRSGDLSVYWYQQSLDQGLQFLIQYYNGEERAKGNILERFSAQQFPDLHSELNLSSLELGDSALYFCASSVGAGGQNEQFFGPGTRLTVL.

V usage is TRBV11-2 and J usage is TRBJ2-7; D is possibly TRBD1 (5 bases). Germline CDR1 is SGHAT and CDR2 is FQNNGV. The CDR3 length is 14 residues. V lost 4 bases and J 2 bases, leaving 12 bases between the germline ends. CDR3 region: CASSSSPGPYEQYF. The CDR3, as DNA: TGTGCCAGCAGCTCAAGTCCAGGGCCCTACGAGCAGTACTTC.

This rearrangement joins TRBV6-4 to TRBJ2-1, with TRBD2 identical over 14 bases. V dropped 3 bases and J dropped 8; count of bases not matched to a gene: 0. In germline, CDR1 is MRHNA, CDR2 SNTAGT. The CDR3 spans 14 residues. The CDR3 is CASSEGLAGDEQFF. CDR3 sequence (DNA): TGTGCCAGCAGTGAGGGACTAGCGGGAGATGAGCAGTTCTTC.

The chain uses TRBV7-9 and TRBJ1-5, with D possibly TRBD1 on 5 matching bases. Looked up from germline, CDR1 is SEHNR and CDR2 is FQNEAQ (reference sequence). V was pared by 0 bases and J by 7 bases, with 10 bases between. This CDR3 has 14 residues. CDR3 coding DNA: TGTGCCAGCAGCTTAGCGGGCAGGGCCCAGCCCCAGCATTTT. It codes for CASSLAGRAQPQHF.

This sequence joins TRBV18 and TRBJ1-2; D is unclear. With 2 bases removed from V and 7 bases from J, the gap between germline ends came to 8 bases. Germline values: CDR1 KGHSH, CDR2 LQKENI. The CDR3 has 12 residues. The CDR3 DNA follows: TGTGCCAGCTCACCATTTGAGCTTGGCTACACCTTC. Its translation is CASSPFELGYTF.

The chain combines TRBV25-1 with TRBJ2-5, with TRBD1 matching over 10 bases. The J call may be in error: the DNA end matches TRBJ2-7 better. In germline, CDR1 is MGHDK, CDR2 SYGVNS. This CDR3 has 16 amino acids. CDR3 amino acids: CASSSLRDRGSYEQYF. CDR3 coding DNA: TGTGCCAGCAGTTCCCTCCGGGACAGGGGTTCCTACGAGCAGTACTTC.

V gene TRBV7-8 combines with J gene TRBJ2-3, with 10 bases lining up with TRBD2. CDR3 length: 15 residues. V was pared by 5 bases and J by 2 bases, with 4 bases of the junction left unmatched. Germline CDR1 is SGHVS and CDR2 is FQNEAQ. In nucleotides, the CDR3 is TGTGCCAGCAGCCGAACTAGCGGGGACACAGATACGCAGTATTTT. It specifies CASSRTSGDTDTQYF.

This sequence joins TRBV5-1 and TRBJ1-5; D may be TRBD1 (5 bases). The CDR3 is made up of 15 amino acids. The ends were cut back, 0 bases at V and 4 bases at J, with 11 bases in the middle. Germline V gene data show CDR1 as SGHRS and CDR2 as YFSETQ. CDR3 coding DNA: TGCGCCAGCAGCTTGGTTGGAGGGGAGAATCAGCCCCAGCATTTT. Translating gives CASSLVGGENQPQHF.

This sequence joins TRBV11-3 and TRBJ2-1, with TRBD1 matching 7 bases. V shed 5 bases, J shed 2 bases, and the junction held 12 bases outside the gene matches. The germline V gene has CDR1 SGHNT and CDR2 YENEEA. The CDR3 sequence is 17 residues long. For the CDR3, the DNA is TGTGCCAGCAGCAAACGAGTTACAGGGGCAGCCTACAATGAGCAGTTCTTC. It specifies CASSKRVTGAAYNEQFF.

This clone was observed a handful of times. V is TRBV27 and J is TRBJ1-4; no clear D. Trimming took 0 bases from V and 8 from J, leaving 13 bases between them. The CDR3 length is 15 residues. Germline CDR1 is MNHEY and CDR2 is SMNVEV (reference sequence). The CDR3 is CASSLSRATGEKLFF. As DNA, the CDR3 is TGTGCCAGCAGTTTATCGAGGGCTACCGGGGAAAAACTGTTTTTT.

In its sample, this clone was seen once. The rearrangement joins TRBV5-1 to TRBJ2-5; weak D call: TRBD2 (6 bases). The CDR3 has 15 amino acids. Deletions cut 0 bases from V and 2 bases from J, with 11 bases between. CDR1 and CDR2 from the germline V gene are SGHRS and YFSETQ. The CDR3 nucleotides are TGCGCCAGCAGCTTGGGTCCGGCGGGGCAAGAGACCCAGTACTTC. Its translation is CASSLGPAGQETQYF.

V and J are TRBV2 and TRBJ2-3; D remains ambiguous. This CDR3 is built from 13 residues. CDR1 and CDR2 (germline): SNHLY, FYNNEI. Trimming removed 6 bases from V and 5 bases from J, with 12 bases in between. The CDR3 DNA is TGTGCCAGCAGCTATAGCATGAAAGATACGCAGTATTTT. Translating it yields CASSYSMKDTQYF.

The gene calls are TRBV5-1 and TRBJ2-1, with 8 bases identical to TRBD2. This CDR3 comprises 13 residues. The V gene's germline CDR1 is SGHRS and CDR2 YFSETQ. V trimming: 4 bases; J trimming: 5 bases; junction bases outside the gene matches: 2. In nucleotides, the CDR3 is TGCGCCAGCAGCCATAGCGGGGACAATGAGCAGTTCTTC. Protein: CASSHSGDNEQFF.